This T cell receptor beta chain was retrieved from a study of T-cell memory formation after mild COVID-19. TCRdb fed the 5' RACE reads into MiXCR, producing one record per CDR3 protein. The sample shows fewer than 700,000 distinct CDR3 sequences, about 20% of them seen only once. The CDR3 runs 15 residues. V shed 2 bases, J shed 4 bases, and the junction held 4 bases outside the gene matches. The germline V gene has CDR1 SGHNT and CDR2 YYREEE (reference sequence). This clonotype was counted at least ten times. The sequenced sample consisted of PBMCs or a T cell subset sorted from them (not recorded which). V and J are TRBV5-4 and TRBJ2-2; 8 bases fit TRBD2. The TCR comes from an adult woman who had mild COVID-19 (a few samples of this study predate the infection). Cell type and time point are not known. The CDR3 reads CASSFGGAGTGELFF. The CDR3 DNA sequence: TGTGCCAGCAGCTTCGGGGGGGCCGGCACCGGGGAGCTGTTTTTT.